Presented here are 17 T cell receptor beta chains from one specimen sequenced in a study of T cell responses to AZD1222 COVID-19 vaccine. Generated by immunoSEQ multiplex PCR, the TCRdb table keeps only in-frame clones and is missing some. This table holds approximately 110,000 clones, approximately 84% found once. Sequencing was performed on peripheral blood, taken on day 0 of AZD1222 vaccination. The source is an adult in good health.

The chain carries TRBV2 and TRBJ2-1; D is unclear. Deletions cut 6 bases from V and 0 bases from J, with 15 bases between. The CDR3 has 16 residues. Germline assignment: CDR1 SNHLY and CDR2 FYNNEI. The CDR3 here is CASSSRGASSYNEQFF. As DNA, the CDR3 is TGTGCCAGCAGCTCCCGCGGCGCGAGCTCCTACAATGAGCAGTTCTTC.

The chain combines TRBV6-4 with TRBJ2-3, with D perhaps TRBD1 (5 bases). V gave up 6 bases and J gave up 5 bases, with 18 bases separating them. Germline V gene lookup returns CDR1 MRHNA and CDR2 SNTAGT. There are 15 residues in the CDR3. This CDR3 reads CASSLHGALKDTQYF. The CDR3 nucleotides are TGTGCCAGCAGCCTCCATGGGGCTCTCAAAGATACGCAGTATTTT.

This rearrangement joins TRBV23-1 to TRBJ1-1; no definite D call. TRBV23-1 is designated an ORF whose function remains uncertain. Trimming removed 8 bases at V and 1 base at J, with 11 bases between. The CDR3 covers 13 residues. The CDR3 loop is CASDIRENTEAFF. Written as DNA, the CDR3 is TGCGCCAGCGATATTAGAGAGAACACTGAAGCTTTCTTT.

CDR3 nucleotide sequence: TGTGCCAGCAGCGTAGGAAGCCGGATTAACTATGGCTACACCTTC. It specifies CASSVGSRINYGYTF. The chain uses TRBV9 and TRBJ1-2; D gene uncertain. The ends were cut back, 0 bases at V and 1 base at J, with 10 bases in the middle. The germline V gene has CDR1 SGDLS and CDR2 YYNGEE. This CDR3 is 15 amino acids long.

V usage is TRBV30 and J usage is TRBJ2-7; D possibly corresponds to TRBD2 (6 bases). Germline CDR1 and CDR2: GTSNPN and SVGIG (reference sequence). The CDR3 sequence is 11 residues long. Between the trimmed V and J ends, which lost 8 bases and 0 bases, there was a span of 8 bases. CDR3 DNA sequence: TGTGCCCTGGGAGGCTCCTACGAGCAGTACTTC. This sequence encodes CALGGSYEQYF.

On this clone: Other DNA sequences within the sample encode an identical CDR3. The rearrangement links TRBV28 to TRBJ1-5, with D perhaps matching TRBD1 (6 bases). V lost 3 bases to trimming and J lost 2 bases, with 8 bases between them. CDR3 length: 14 amino acids. Germline CDR1 is MDHEN and CDR2 is SYDVKM. Here the CDR3 DNA reads TGTGCCAGCAGTTTTTACAGGGGCAATCAGCCCCAGCATTTT. Amino acids: CASSFYRGNQPQHF.

CDR3: CASSSFSYTEAFF. The DNA of the CDR3 is TGTGCCAGCAGTTCGTTTAGTTACACTGAAGCTTTCTTT. V gene TRBV28 combines with J gene TRBJ1-1; D gene uncertain. Trimming removed 4 bases from V and 3 bases from J, with 9 bases in between. The CDR3 covers 13 residues. Germline lookup yields CDR1 MDHEN and CDR2 SYDVKM.

J is TRBJ1-2 and V is TRBV6-6, with 8 bases that match TRBD1. With V trimmed by 0 bases and J by 4 bases, 4 bases remained unmatched. The germline V gene encodes CDR1 MNHNY and CDR2 SVGAGI (reference sequence). CDR3 length: 15 amino acids. The CDR3 coding sequence is TGTGCCAGCAGTTACTCTTTCGGGACAGGCTATGGCTACACCTTC. Encoded protein: CASSYSFGTGYGYTF.

As regards this clone: Other nucleotide sequences from this sample produce the same CDR3. The J gene is TRBJ2-3, the V gene TRBV11-3; the match to TRBD2 covers 7 bases. The CDR3 has 14 residues. Trimming removed 3 bases from V and 3 bases from J; junction bases left unmatched: 3. Germline V lookup: CDR1 SGHNT, CDR2 YENEEA. The CDR3 DNA is TGTGCCAGCAGCTTGGGGGGGTCAACAGATACGCAGTATTTT. This codes for CASSLGGSTDTQYF. The variable domain in full, with the rest retrieved from reference TRBV11-3 and TRBJ2-3, is EAGVVQSPRYKIIEKKQPVAFWCNPISGHNTLYWYLQNLGQGPELLIRYENEEAVDDSQLPKDRFSAERLKGVDSTLKIQPAELGDSAVYLCASSLGGSTDTQYFGPGTRLTVL.

Notes on this clone: One junction end does not reproduce the germline sequence, and a read error may be involved. The genes are TRBV6-1 and TRBJ1-5, with D unclear. Germline CDR1 and CDR2: MNHNS and SASEGT. This CDR3 region has 15 residues. CDR3 sequence (DNA): TGTGCCAGCAGTCAAGCCCGGTATAGCAATCAGCCCCAGCATTTT. As protein: CASSQARYSNQPQHF.

The CDR3 protein is CASSSLAGGANTQYF. CDR3 DNA: TGTGCCAGCAGCTCTCTAGCGGGGGGTGCGAATACGCAGTATTTT. The rearrangement uses TRBV7-2 and TRBJ2-3, with 11 bases matching TRBD2. After removal of 4 bases from V and 7 bases from J, the junction contained 7 bases not matched to a gene. The CDR3 covers 15 residues. From germline, CDR1 is SGHTA and CDR2 FQGNSA.

The chain couples TRBV7-9 to TRBJ1-2, with 9 bases that match TRBD1. The CDR3 sequence is 14 residues long. V lost 6 bases, J lost 4 bases, and 6 bases stayed unmatched. In germline, CDR1 is SEHNR, CDR2 FQNEAQ (reference sequence). Written as DNA, the CDR3 is TGTGCCAGCAGAAGGGACAGGGAGGGCTATGGCTACACCTTC. Translation gives CASRRDREGYGYTF.

The chain joins TRBV28 to TRBJ2-7; D perhaps matches TRBD1 (5 bases). This CDR3 has 14 amino acids. V was cut by 6 bases and J by 3 bases, with 15 bases left in between. Germline CDR1 is MDHEN and CDR2 is SYDVKM. CDR3 in amino acids: CASRPSDSYYEQYF. CDR3 DNA sequence: TGTGCCAGCAGGCCCTCCGACAGCTACTACGAGCAGTACTTC.

This clone showed up just once. The gene calls are TRBV6-5 and TRBJ2-7; 10 bases fit TRBD1. CDR1 and CDR2 from the germline V gene are MNHEY and SVGAGI. Losses at the gene ends were 6 bases for V and 2 bases for J; bases not matched to a gene: 4. The CDR3 runs to 14 residues. The chain's CDR3 is CASRTGGKTYEQYF. Here the CDR3 DNA reads TGTGCCAGCAGGACAGGGGGCAAGACCTACGAGCAGTACTTC.

The chain uses TRBV10-3 and TRBJ2-7, with D unclear. The V end was cut by 4 bases, the J end by 4 bases, with 5 bases between. The CDR3 loop spans 11 amino acids. Germline V lookup: CDR1 ENHRY, CDR2 SYGVKD. Here the CDR3 DNA reads TGTGCCATCAGTGTTGGGTACGAGCAGTACTTC. This translates into CAISVGYEQYF.

This chain joins TRBV3-1 (or the pseudogene TRBV3-2) and TRBJ1-2, with D possibly being TRBD1 (6 bases). The CDR3 runs to 14 residues. CDR1 and CDR2 from the germline V gene are LGHDT and YNNKEL (reference sequence). Trimming shortened V by 1 base and J by 7 bases, and 13 bases separated the two germline ends. The CDR3 here is CASSQGSGASGYTF. CDR3 DNA sequence: TGTGCCAGCAGCCAAGGATCGGGGGCCAGTGGCTACACCTTC.

The sample holds a few counts of this clone. The rearrangement joins TRBV27 to TRBJ1-5; 7 bases fit TRBD1. After removal of 1 base from V and 1 base from J, the junction contained 13 bases not matched to a gene. Per germline, CDR1 MNHEY and CDR2 SMNVEV (reference sequence). The CDR3 is 19 residues long. The CDR3, as DNA: TGTGCCAGCAGTTTATTTTTCCCGGGGCGCAGGGGGAGCAATCAGCCCCAGCATTTT. It specifies CASSLFFPGRRGSNQPQHF.